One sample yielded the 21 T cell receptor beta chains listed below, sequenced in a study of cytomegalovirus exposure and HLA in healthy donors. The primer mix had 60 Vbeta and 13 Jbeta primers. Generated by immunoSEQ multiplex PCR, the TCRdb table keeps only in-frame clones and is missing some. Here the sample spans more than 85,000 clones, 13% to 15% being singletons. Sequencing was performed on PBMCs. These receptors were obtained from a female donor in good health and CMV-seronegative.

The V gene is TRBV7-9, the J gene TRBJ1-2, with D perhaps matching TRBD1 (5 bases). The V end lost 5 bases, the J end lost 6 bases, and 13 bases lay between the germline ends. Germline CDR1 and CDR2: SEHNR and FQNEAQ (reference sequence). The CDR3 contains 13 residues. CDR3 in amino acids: CASSLQDNHGYTF. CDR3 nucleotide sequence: TGTGCCAGCAGCCTACAGGACAATCATGGCTACACCTTC.

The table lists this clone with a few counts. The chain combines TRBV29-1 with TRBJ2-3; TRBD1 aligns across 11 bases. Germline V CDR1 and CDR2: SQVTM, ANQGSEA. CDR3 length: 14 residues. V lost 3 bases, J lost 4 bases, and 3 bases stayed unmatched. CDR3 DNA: TGCAGCGTTGATGGGACAGGGGGGGCAGATACGCAGTATTTT. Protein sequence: CSVDGTGGADTQYF.

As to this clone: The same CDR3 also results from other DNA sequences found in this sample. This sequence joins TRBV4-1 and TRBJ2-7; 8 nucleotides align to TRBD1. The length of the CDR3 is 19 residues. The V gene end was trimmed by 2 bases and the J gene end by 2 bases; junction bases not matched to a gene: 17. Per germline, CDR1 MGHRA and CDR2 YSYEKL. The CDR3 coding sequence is TGCGCCAGCAGCCAAAGGGGACAGGAGCTCCGCTCATTACCCTACGAGCAGTACTTC. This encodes CASSQRGQELRSLPYEQYF.

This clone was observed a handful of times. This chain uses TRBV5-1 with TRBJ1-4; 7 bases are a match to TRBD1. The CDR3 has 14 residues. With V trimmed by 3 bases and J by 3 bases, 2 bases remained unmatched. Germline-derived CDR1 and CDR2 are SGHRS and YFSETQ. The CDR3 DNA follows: TGCGCCAGCAGCTCGACAGGGTCTAATGAAAAACTGTTTTTT. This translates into CASSSTGSNEKLFF.

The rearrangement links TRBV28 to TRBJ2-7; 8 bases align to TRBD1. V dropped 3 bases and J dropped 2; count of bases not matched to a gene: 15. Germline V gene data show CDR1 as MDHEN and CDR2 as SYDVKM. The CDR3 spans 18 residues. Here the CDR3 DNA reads TGTGCCAGCAGTTTGACCCCCTCCAACAGGGGGTGGACCTACGAGCAGTACTTC. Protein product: CASSLTPSNRGWTYEQYF.

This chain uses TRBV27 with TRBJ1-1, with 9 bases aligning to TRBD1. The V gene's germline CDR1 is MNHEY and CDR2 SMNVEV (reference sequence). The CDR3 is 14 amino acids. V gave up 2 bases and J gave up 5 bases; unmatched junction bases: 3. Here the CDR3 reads CASSLRDRVTEAFF. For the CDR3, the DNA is TGTGCCAGCAGTTTACGGGACAGGGTAACTGAAGCTTTCTTT.

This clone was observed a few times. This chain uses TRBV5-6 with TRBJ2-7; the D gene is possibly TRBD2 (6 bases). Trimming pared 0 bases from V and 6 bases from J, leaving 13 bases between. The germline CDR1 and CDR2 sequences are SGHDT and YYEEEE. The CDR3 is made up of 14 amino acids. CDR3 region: CASSLVARGAEQYF. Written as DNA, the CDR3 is TGTGCCAGCAGCTTGGTGGCGCGGGGAGCCGAGCAGTACTTC.

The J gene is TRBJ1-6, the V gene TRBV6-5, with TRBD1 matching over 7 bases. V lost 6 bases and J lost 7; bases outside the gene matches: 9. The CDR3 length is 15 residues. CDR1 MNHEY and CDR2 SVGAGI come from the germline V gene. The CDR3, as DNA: TGTGCCAGCAGCCTAAGCTACAGGGGAAATTCACCCCTCCACTTT. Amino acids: CASSLSYRGNSPLHF.

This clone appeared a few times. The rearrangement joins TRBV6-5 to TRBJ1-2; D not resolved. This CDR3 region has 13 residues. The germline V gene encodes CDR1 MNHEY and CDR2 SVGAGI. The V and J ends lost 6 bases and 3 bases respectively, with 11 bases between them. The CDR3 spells CASSSRTDYGYTF. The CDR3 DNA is TGTGCCAGCAGCTCCCGGACTGACTATGGCTACACCTTC.

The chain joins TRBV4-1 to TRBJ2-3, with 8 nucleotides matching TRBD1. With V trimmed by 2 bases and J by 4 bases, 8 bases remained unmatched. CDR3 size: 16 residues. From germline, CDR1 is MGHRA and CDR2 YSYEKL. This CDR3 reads CASSQRRDRPADTQYF. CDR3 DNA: TGCGCCAGCAGCCAAAGGAGGGACAGGCCCGCAGATACGCAGTATTTT.

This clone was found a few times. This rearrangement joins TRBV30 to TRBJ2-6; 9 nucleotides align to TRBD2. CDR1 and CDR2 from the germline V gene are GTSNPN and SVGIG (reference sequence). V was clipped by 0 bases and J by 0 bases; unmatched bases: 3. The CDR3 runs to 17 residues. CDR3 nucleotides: TGTGCCTGGAGTGTTCTAGCGGGGATCTCTGGGGCCAACGTCCTGACTTTC. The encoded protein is CAWSVLAGISGANVLTF.

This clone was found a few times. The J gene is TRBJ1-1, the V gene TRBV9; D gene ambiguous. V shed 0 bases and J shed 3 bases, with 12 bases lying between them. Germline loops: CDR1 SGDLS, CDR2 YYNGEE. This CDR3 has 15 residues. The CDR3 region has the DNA TGTGCCAGCAGCGTAGCTGGAGGAGGTGACACTGAAGCTTTCTTT. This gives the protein CASSVAGGGDTEAFF. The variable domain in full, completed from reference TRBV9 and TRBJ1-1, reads DSGVTQTPKHLITATGQRVTLRCSPRSGDLSVYWYQQSLDQGLQFLIQYYNGEERAKGNILERFSAQQFPDLHSELNLSSLELGDSALYFCASSVAGGGDTEAFFGQGTRLTVV.

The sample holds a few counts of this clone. The DNA for the CDR3 is TGTGCCAGCAGTACGGATAGGGTTACCAGGGGGAGGAATGAGCAGTACTTC. This codes for CASSTDRVTRGRNEQYF. J is TRBJ2-7 and V is TRBV27; possibly TRBD1 for D (7 bases). V lost 5 bases and J lost 7, with 27 bases in between. This CDR3 comprises 17 residues. Germline values: CDR1 MNHEY, CDR2 SMNVEV (reference sequence).

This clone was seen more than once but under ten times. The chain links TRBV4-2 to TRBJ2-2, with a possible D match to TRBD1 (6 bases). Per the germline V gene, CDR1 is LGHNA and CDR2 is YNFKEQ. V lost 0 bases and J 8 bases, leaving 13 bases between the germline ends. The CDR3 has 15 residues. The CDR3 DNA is TGTGCCAGCAGCCAAGATCCTAGGGGGTTGGGGGAGCTGTTTTTT. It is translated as CASSQDPRGLGELFF.

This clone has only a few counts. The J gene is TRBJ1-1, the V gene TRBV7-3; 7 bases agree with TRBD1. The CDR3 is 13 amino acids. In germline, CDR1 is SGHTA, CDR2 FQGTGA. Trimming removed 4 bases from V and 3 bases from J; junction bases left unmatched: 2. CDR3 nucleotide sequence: TGTGCCAGCAGCTCTGACAGGGACACTGAAGCTTTCTTT. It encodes CASSSDRDTEAFF.

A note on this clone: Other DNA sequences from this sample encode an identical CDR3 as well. The CDR3 nucleotides read TGTGCCAGCAGTTCCGGGGGGGGCAATCAGCCCCAGCATTTT. Translation: CASSSGGGNQPQHF. V is TRBV7-2 and J is TRBJ1-5; the D gene is possibly TRBD1 (5 bases). Germline assignment: CDR1 SGHTA and CDR2 FQGNSA. Trimming took off 6 bases at V and 2 bases at J, with 11 bases between the two ends. The CDR3 is 14 amino acids.

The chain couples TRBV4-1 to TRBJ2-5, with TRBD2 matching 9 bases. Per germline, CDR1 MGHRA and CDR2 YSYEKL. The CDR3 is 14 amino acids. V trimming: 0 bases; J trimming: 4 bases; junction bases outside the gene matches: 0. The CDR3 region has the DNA TGCGCCAGCAGCCAAGATAGCGGGGGAGAGACCCAGTACTTC. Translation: CASSQDSGGETQYF.

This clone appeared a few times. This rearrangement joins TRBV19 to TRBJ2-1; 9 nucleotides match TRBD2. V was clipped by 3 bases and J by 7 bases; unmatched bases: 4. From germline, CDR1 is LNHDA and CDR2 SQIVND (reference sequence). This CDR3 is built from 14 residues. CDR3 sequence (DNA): TGTGCCAGTAGTATCGGTAGCGGGGGTAATGAGCAGTTCTTC. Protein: CASSIGSGGNEQFF. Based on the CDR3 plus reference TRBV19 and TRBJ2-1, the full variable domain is DGGITQSPKYLFRKEGQNVTLSCEQNLNHDAMYWYRQDPGQGLRLIYYSQIVNDFQKGDIAEGYSVSREKKESFPLTVTSAQKNPTAFYLCASSIGSGGNEQFFGPGTRLTVL.

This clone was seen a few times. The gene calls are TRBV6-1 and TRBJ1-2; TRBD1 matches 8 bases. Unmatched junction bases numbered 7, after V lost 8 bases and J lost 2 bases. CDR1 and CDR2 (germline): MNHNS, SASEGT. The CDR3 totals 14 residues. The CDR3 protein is CASEPGGLNYGYTF. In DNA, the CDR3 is TGTGCCAGCGAACCAGGGGGCCTAAACTATGGCTACACCTTC.

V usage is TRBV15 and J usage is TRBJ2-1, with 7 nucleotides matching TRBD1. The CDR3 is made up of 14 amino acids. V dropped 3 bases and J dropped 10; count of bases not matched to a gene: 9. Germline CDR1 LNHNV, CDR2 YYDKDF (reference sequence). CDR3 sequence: CATSRGLDRDEQFF. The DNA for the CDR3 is TGTGCCACCAGCAGGGGGTTAGACAGGGACGAGCAGTTCTTC.

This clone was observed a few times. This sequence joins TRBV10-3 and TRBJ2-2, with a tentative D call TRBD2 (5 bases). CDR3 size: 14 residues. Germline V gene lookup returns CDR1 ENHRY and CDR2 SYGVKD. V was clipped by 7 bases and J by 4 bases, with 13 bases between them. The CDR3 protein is CAITERQPTGELFF. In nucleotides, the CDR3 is TGTGCCATCACGGAGCGGCAACCCACCGGGGAGCTGTTTTTT.